This T cell receptor beta chain derives from a study of identifying expanded T cells in peripheral blood. Details on this clone: Its antigen remains unidentified.

Libraries were prepared by immunoSEQ multiplex PCR; TCRdb keeps only in-frame clonotypes and omits some of them. The sample carries some 80,000 clones, 80% to 90% recorded once. Study-level points and caveats: Over about two and four weeks, about 15 and 18 clones changed, versus approximately 1.1 between replicates.

During the collection period, no donor immune events like infections were recorded. The sample consisted of blood. The sequence was collected from a person aged 18 to 70 in good health.

CDR3 coding DNA: TGTGCCAGTAAGGTGGACTACTCCTACAATGAGCAGTTCTTC. Translated, it gives CASKVDYSYNEQFF. V is TRBV19 and J is TRBJ2-1; TRBD2 might be the D (6 bases). Germline CDR1 reads LNHDA; CDR2 reads SQIVND (reference sequence). Trimming shortened V by 7 bases and J by 0 bases, and 10 bases separated the two germline ends. The CDR3 runs to 14 residues.